These 21 T cell receptor beta chains share one sample of origin, sequenced in a study of T cells in Graves' hyperthyroidism and ophthalmopathy (dated by TCRdb to the late 2010s). The library relied on multiplex PCR. The data were produced on an Illumina HiSeq 2000. The TCR beta CDR3 regions were amplified from RNA transcripts. For the first round of RT-PCR on the TCR CDR3, the HTBI primer set was used together with the Qiagen OneStep RT-PCR kit. TCRdb applied fastp at Q25 and MiXCR to the public reads, then kept only in-frame beta chains. All rows with the same CDR3 protein become a single entry with the most common DNA and genes. This sample has fewer than 450,000 distinct CDR3 sequences in its table, and around 15% of those were observed once. Under 25% of the sample rests with the top ten. Sequenced material: blood. The receptors shown here come from a woman between 55 and 75 years old with Graves' ophthalmopathy.

This clonotype was recorded many times. The chain is built from TRBV2 and TRBJ2-3; D call uncertain. Germline V gives CDR1 SNHLY, CDR2 FYNNEI. The V gene lost 4 bases and the J gene lost 5 bases, with 10 bases spanning the gap. This CDR3 is 13 amino acids long. This CDR3 is CASSVQLRDTQYF. The CDR3 DNA reads as TGTGCCAGCAGTGTACAGCTCAGAGATACGCAGTATTTT. The variable domain in full, with the rest retrieved from reference TRBV2 and TRBJ2-3, is EPEVTQTPSHQVTQMGQEVILRCVPISNHLYFYWYRQILGQKVEFLVSFYNNEISEKSEIFDDQFSVERPDGSNFTLKIRSTKLEDSAMYFCASSVQLRDTQYFGPGTRLTVL.

This clonotype was observed many times. V gene TRBV2 combines with J gene TRBJ2-3; 7 bases are shared with TRBD1. Germline CDR1 reads SNHLY; CDR2 reads FYNNEI. The CDR3 loop spans 16 amino acids. V lost 2 bases to trimming and J lost 2 bases; unmatched junction nucleotides: 7. DNA of the CDR3: TGTGCCAGCAGTGAAATAGAGACAGGGTTCACAGATACGCAGTATTTT. Amino acids: CASSEIETGFTDTQYF. Combining the CDR3 with reference TRBV2 and TRBJ2-3 gives the whole variable domain EPEVTQTPSHQVTQMGQEVILRCVPISNHLYFYWYRQILGQKVEFLVSFYNNEISEKSEIFDDQFSVERPDGSNFTLKIRSTKLEDSAMYFCASSEIETGFTDTQYFGPGTRLTVL.

This clonotype was counted at least ten times. The chain combines TRBV5-6 with TRBJ2-3, with D maybe TRBD1 (6 bases). This CDR3 region has 14 residues. V lost 4 bases and J lost 8, with 17 bases in between. Germline CDR1 SGHDT, CDR2 YYEEEE. This chain's CDR3 is CASSPDSTRSTQYF. CDR3 nucleotide sequence: TGTGCCAGCAGCCCGGACAGTACGCGGAGTACGCAGTATTTT.

This clonotype turned up a few times. A read error may produce the germline difference seen at one junction end. V gene TRBV7-8 combines with J gene TRBJ2-7; D is perhaps TRBD2 (5 bases). Germline CDR1 SGHVS, CDR2 FQNEAQ. CDR3 size: 11 residues. The CDR3 DNA reads TGTGCCAGCACCTTAGGCGGGGAGCAGTACTTC. It is translated as CASTLGGEQYF.

The chain combines TRBV7-3 with TRBJ2-1, with 9 bases fitting TRBD2. The J segment lost 9 bases and the V segment lost 5 bases, leaving 14 bases of the junction unmatched. The germline V gene encodes CDR1 SGHTA and CDR2 FQGTGA. This CDR3 spans 16 amino acids. The CDR3 here is CASSLTLAGGSGEQFF. The DNA for the CDR3 is TGTGCCAGCAGCCTCACACTAGCGGGTGGGAGCGGTGAGCAGTTCTTC.

This clonotype appeared many times. The rearrangement uses TRBV12-3 or TRBV12-4 and TRBJ2-1; 9 bases line up with TRBD1. CDR3 size: 14 residues. Unmatched junction bases numbered 7, after V lost 6 bases and J lost 7 bases. The CDR3 region is CASRPGQGQNEQFF. The DNA of the CDR3 is TGTGCCAGCAGACCGGGACAGGGCCAAAATGAGCAGTTCTTC.

This clonotype has a count of ten or more. The genes are TRBV28 and TRBJ2-1, with 10 bases identical to TRBD2. Germline V CDR1 and CDR2: MDHEN, SYDVKM. CDR3 length: 14 residues. V gave up 5 bases and J gave up 8 bases; unmatched junction bases: 6. For the CDR3, the DNA is TGTGCCAGCAGTAAAGCGGGAGGGCCTTATGAGCAGTTCTTC. Translated, it gives CASSKAGGPYEQFF.

This clonotype was recorded a few times. V is TRBV15 and J is TRBJ2-5; maybe TRBD2 (6 bases). Trimming took 1 base from V and 0 from J, leaving 12 bases between them. The CDR3 is 16 amino acids. The germline V gene encodes CDR1 LNHNV and CDR2 YYDKDF (reference sequence). This CDR3 reads CATSRGGVSYQETQYF. CDR3 sequence (DNA): TGTGCCACCAGCAGAGGGGGGGTATCGTACCAAGAGACCCAGTACTTC.

This clonotype was detected ten times or more. The V call is TRBV2, the J call TRBJ2-3; 8 bases are a match to TRBD2. Germline V gene data show CDR1 as SNHLY and CDR2 as FYNNEI. This CDR3 comprises 15 residues. V was pared by 4 bases and J by 4 bases, with 7 bases of the junction left unmatched. CDR3 nucleotides: TGTGCCAGCAGTGGGATAGCGGGACGAGCAGATACGCAGTATTTT. Its protein product is CASSGIAGRADTQYF.

The CDR3 sequence is CASSEFDMHGYTF. CDR3 DNA: TGTGCCAGCAGTGAATTCGACATGCATGGCTACACCTTC. The chain uses TRBV25-1 and TRBJ1-2, with D uncertain. This CDR3 is 13 amino acids long. Germline V gene sequence: CDR1 MGHDK, CDR2 SYGVNS. The ends were cut back, 1 base at V and 6 bases at J, with 9 bases in the middle.

CDR3 loop: CASSQGVRMFF. The CDR3 DNA is TGTGCCAGCAGCCAAGGGGTCAGGATGTTCTTC. This sequence joins TRBV3-1 and TRBJ2-1, with D unclear. There are 11 residues in the CDR3. In germline, CDR1 is LGHDT, CDR2 YNNKEL (reference sequence). V was cut by 1 base and J by 15 bases, with 10 bases left in between.

The V gene is TRBV7-8, the J gene TRBJ2-7; TRBD2 aligns across 11 bases. The J segment lost 6 bases and the V segment lost 5 bases, leaving 9 bases of the junction unmatched. The germline V gene encodes CDR1 SGHVS and CDR2 FQNEAQ. The CDR3 loop spans 15 amino acids. The CDR3: CASSPYRSGRAEQYF. The CDR3 DNA is TGTGCCAGCAGCCCGTACCGTAGCGGGAGGGCCGAGCAGTACTTC. Filled out from reference TRBV7-8 and TRBJ2-7, the complete variable domain reads GAGVSQSPRYKVAKRGQDVALRCDPISGHVSLFWYQQALGQGPEFLTYFQNEAQLDKSGLPSDRFFAERPEGSVSTLKIQRTQQEDSAVYLCASSPYRSGRAEQYFGPGTRLTVT.

This chain uses TRBV20-1 with TRBJ1-6; 8 positions match TRBD1. The CDR3 runs 14 residues. Germline CDR1 and CDR2: DFQATT and SNEGSKA (reference sequence). The V and J ends lost 6 bases and 9 bases, in that order; junction bases with no gene match: 10. CDR3 nucleotide sequence: TGCAGTGCCAGGATACAGGGGGAAGGTTCACCCCTCCACTTT. It codes for CSARIQGEGSPLHF.

The chain uses TRBV5-1 and TRBJ2-2, with D possibly TRBD2 on 7 matching bases. Germline CDR1 SGHRS, CDR2 YFSETQ. This CDR3 spans 15 amino acids. The V gene lost 5 bases and the J gene lost 3 bases, with 14 bases spanning the gap. CDR3 protein: CASSTQGGDTGELFF. The CDR3 nucleotides are TGCGCCAGCAGTACACAGGGAGGGGACACCGGGGAGCTGTTTTTT.

V gene TRBV25-1 combines with J gene TRBJ2-7; 7 positions agree with TRBD1. With V trimmed by 1 base and J by 6 bases, 9 bases remained unmatched. The CDR3 length is 15 residues. CDR1 MGHDK and CDR2 SYGVNS come from the germline V gene. CDR3 region: CASSESYRGRTEQYF. As DNA, the CDR3 is TGTGCCAGCAGTGAATCTTACAGGGGCCGTACCGAGCAGTACTTC.

This chain uses TRBV25-1 with TRBJ1-1; perhaps TRBD1 as D (5 bases). The germline V gene has CDR1 MGHDK and CDR2 SYGVNS. CDR3 size: 13 residues. V was clipped by 5 bases and J by 6 bases, with 13 bases between them. CDR3 in amino acids: CASSLLGTPEAFF. The CDR3 DNA reads TGTGCCAGCAGTCTACTCGGGACCCCTGAAGCTTTCTTT.

In this sample, this clonotype turned up many times. The rearrangement links TRBV28 to TRBJ1-2; possibly TRBD1 for D (6 bases). V lost 6 bases and J 4 bases, leaving 12 bases between the germline ends. This CDR3 is built from 13 residues. Germline assignment: CDR1 MDHEN and CDR2 SYDVKM. CDR3 coding DNA: TGTGCCAGCAGCTCTACAGGGTTCTATGGCTACACCTTC. Amino acids: CASSSTGFYGYTF.

Notes on this clonotype: Being one base from a much bigger clone, this may be a read error. This chain links TRBV2 with TRBJ2-5; no reliable D call. Germline-derived CDR1 and CDR2 are SNHLY and FYNNEI. The CDR3 totals 11 residues. The CDR3 sequence is CVSSETETQYF. Written as DNA, the CDR3 is TGTGTCAGCAGTGAGACAGAGACCCAGTACTTC.

This clonotype was seen a handful of times. V and J are TRBV19 and TRBJ2-7; no firm D call. Germline CDR1 reads LNHDA; CDR2 reads SQIVND (reference sequence). The CDR3 covers 15 residues. V was cut by 1 base and J by 7 bases, with 17 bases left in between. CDR3 coding DNA: TGTGCCAGTAGTATAGCGAAACAGCCAGCTACGGAGCAGTACTTC. This codes for CASSIAKQPATEQYF.

V and J are TRBV20-1 and TRBJ2-2; D is possibly TRBD2 (6 bases). There are 13 residues in the CDR3. The germline V gene encodes CDR1 DFQATT and CDR2 SNEGSKA (reference sequence). Here the CDR3 reads CSPRGPGAGELFF. The CDR3 nucleotides read TGCAGCCCTAGGGGCCCGGGGGCCGGGGAGCTGTTTTTT.

Worth noting for this clonotype: This may stem from a read error, because a much larger clone lies one nucleotide away. The chain joins TRBV7-8 to TRBJ2-2, with 8 bases that match TRBD1. This CDR3 contains 16 residues. Germline CDR1 and CDR2: SGHVS and FQNEAQ. The CDR3 is CASSQNRGANTGELLF. The CDR3 nucleotides read TGTGCCAGCAGTCAAAACAGGGGGGCGAACACCGGGGAGCTGCTTTTT. Filled out from reference TRBV7-8 and TRBJ2-2, the complete variable domain reads GAGVSQSPRYKVAKRGQDVALRCDPISGHVSLFWYQQALGQGPEFLTYFQNEAQLDKSGLPSDRFFAERPEGSVSTLKIQRTQQEDSAVYLCASSQNRGANTGELLFGEGSRLTVL.